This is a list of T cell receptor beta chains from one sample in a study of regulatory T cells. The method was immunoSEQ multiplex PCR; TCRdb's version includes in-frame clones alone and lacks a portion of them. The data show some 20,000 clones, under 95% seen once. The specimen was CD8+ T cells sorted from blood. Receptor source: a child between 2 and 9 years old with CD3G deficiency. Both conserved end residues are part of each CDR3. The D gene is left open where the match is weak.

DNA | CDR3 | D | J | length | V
TGTGCCAGCAGAAATGCTGGCGAGCAGTACTTC | CASRNAGEQYF | NA | TRBJ2-7 | 11 | TRBV6-1
TGTGCCAGCAGTCCAGGACACGGTGAAGCTTTCTTT | CASSPGHGEAFF | NA | TRBJ1-1 | 12 | TRBV28
TGTGCCAGCAGTTCCCTTGGGGAGCGGGAGGGAGGTGGGTCCTACAATGGGCAGTTCTTC | CASSSLGEREGGGSYNGQFF | TRBD2 | TRBJ2-1 | 20 | TRBV13
TGCGCCAGCAGCCAACGACTAGCGGGAGATATCGGGGAGCTGTTTTTT | CASSQRLAGDIGELFF | TRBD2 | TRBJ2-2 | 16 | TRBV4-1
TGTGCCAGCAGTTCAACGGGACAAAATGCCGAGCAGTACTTC | CASSSTGQNAEQYF | NA | TRBJ2-7 | 14 | TRBV28
TGTGCCAGCAGCTTAGCCTGGGGAGACGGCGAGACCCAGTACTTC | CASSLAWGDGETQYF | NA | TRBJ2-5 | 15 | TRBV7-8
TGTGCCAGCAGCTTACTTATAAGCGGGAGTGACGAGCAGTACTTC | CASSLLISGSDEQYF | TRBD2 | TRBJ2-7 | 15 | TRBV11-2
TGTGCCAGTAGTCGGGTTTATGGGGCGGACACTGAAGCTTTCTTT | CASSRVYGADTEAFF | NA | TRBJ1-1 | 15 | TRBV19
TGTGCCAGCAGCTTATACCGGGGGTCTAGCACAGATACGCAGTATTTT | CASSLYRGSSTDTQYF | NA | TRBJ2-3 | 16 | TRBV7-8
TGTGCCAGCAGCAAAACCGGGACTAGCGAGCAGTTCTTC | CASSKTGTSEQFF | TRBD2 | TRBJ2-1 | 13 | TRBV6-1
TGTGCCAGCAGTACCCTGGACAGTTTCTATGGCTACACCTTC | CASSTLDSFYGYTF | NA | TRBJ1-2 | 14 | TRBV6-1
TGTGCCAGCAGTGAAGTGTATGCTTGGGGATACGAGCAGTACTTC | CASSEVYAWGYEQYF | NA | TRBJ2-7 | 15 | TRBV6-1
TGTGCCAGCTCAAAGGTGGGCGGCGGGGAGCAGTTCTTC | CASSKVGGGEQFF | NA | TRBJ2-1 | 13 | TRBV13